This T cell receptor beta chain was captured in a study of cytomegalovirus exposure and HLA in healthy donors. Broader study findings: There were some 150 TCR beta chains listed as cytomegalovirus-associated. Diagnosis of cytomegalovirus status made by the classifier reportedly showed high specificity and sensitivity.

The CDR3 has 18 amino acids. Germline CDR1 and CDR2: SGHVS and FQNEAQ. Trimming pared 0 bases from V and 0 bases from J, leaving 18 bases between. As for this clone: Its antigen is not known.

Clones were read by immunoSEQ multiplex PCR, and TCRdb kept only the in-frame ones, dropping some. This sample has 60,000 to 70,000 clones, with around 89% found just once. The donors were members of the validation cohort comprising over a hundred subjects, separate from the roughly 700-subject first cohort. This sequence was found in a woman younger than 30 in good health and CMV-seronegative. The sequencing sample was made of PBMCs. The chain uses TRBV7-8 and TRBJ2-7; D may be TRBD1 (5 bases). The DNA of the CDR3 is TGTGCCAGCAGCTTAGCTCTGGTTCCCCACAGGAACTCCTACGAGCAGTACTTC. Residues: CASSLALVPHRNSYEQYF.